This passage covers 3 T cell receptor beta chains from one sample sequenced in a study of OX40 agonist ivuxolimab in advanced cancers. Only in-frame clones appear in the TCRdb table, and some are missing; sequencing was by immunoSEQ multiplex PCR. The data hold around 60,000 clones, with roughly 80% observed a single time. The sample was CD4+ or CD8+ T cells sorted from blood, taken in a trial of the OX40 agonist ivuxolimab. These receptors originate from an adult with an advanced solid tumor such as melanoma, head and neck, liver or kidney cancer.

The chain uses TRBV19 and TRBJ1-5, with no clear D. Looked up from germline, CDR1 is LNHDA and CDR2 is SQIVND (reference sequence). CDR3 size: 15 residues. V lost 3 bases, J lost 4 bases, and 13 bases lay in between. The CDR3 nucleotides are TGTGCCAGTAGTATGGAGAGGGCTCCTAATCAGCCCCAGCATTTT. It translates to CASSMERAPNQPQHF.

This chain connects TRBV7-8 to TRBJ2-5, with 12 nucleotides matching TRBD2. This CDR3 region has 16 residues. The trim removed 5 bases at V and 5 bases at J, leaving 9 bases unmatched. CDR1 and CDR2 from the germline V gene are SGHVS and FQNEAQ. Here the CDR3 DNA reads TGTGCCAGCAGCCCTAACGGACTAGCGGGAAGGGAGACCCAGTACTTC. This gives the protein CASSPNGLAGRETQYF.

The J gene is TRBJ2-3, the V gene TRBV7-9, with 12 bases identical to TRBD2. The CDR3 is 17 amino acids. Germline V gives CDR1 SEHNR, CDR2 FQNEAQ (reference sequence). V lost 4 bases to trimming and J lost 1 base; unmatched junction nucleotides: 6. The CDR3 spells CASSSSRLAGGTDTQYF. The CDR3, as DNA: TGTGCCAGCAGCTCCTCTCGACTAGCGGGGGGCACAGATACGCAGTATTTT.